These 23 T cell receptor beta chains came from one sample sequenced in a study of identical twins. One entry per CDR3 protein, called by TCRdb with MiXCR from the 5' RACE reads. The sample yields some 500,000 distinct CDR3 sequences, 13% to 15% seen once. Separately, the same data were catalogued under a study of yellow fever vaccine responses in identical twins.

The sample consisted of CD4+ T cells sorted from blood. These receptors originate from a young woman in good health.

The V and J genes are TRBV7-2 and TRBJ2-3, with D perhaps TRBD1 (6 bases). In germline, CDR1 is SGHTA, CDR2 FQGNSA. This CDR3 has 17 amino acids. Trimming removed 4 bases at V and 2 bases at J, with 19 bases between. The CDR3 DNA follows: TGTGCCAGCAGCTCACACCACCCGGGACAAGTCACAGATACGCAGTATTTT. Translating gives CASSSHHPGQVTDTQYF.

Only a few counts were recorded for this clonotype. The V call is TRBV6-2 or TRBV6-3, the J call TRBJ2-2, with no clear D. CDR3 size: 16 residues. Germline CDR1 MNHEY, CDR2 SVGEGT. Trimming left V 4 bases short and J 3 bases short, with 15 bases between. The CDR3 DNA reads TGTGCCAGCAGTTCCCAGATGGGGATAGACACCGGGGAGCTGTTTTTT. Its translation is CASSSQMGIDTGELFF.

This clonotype was picked up a small number of times. This sequence joins TRBV20-1 and TRBJ2-7; D is perhaps TRBD2 (5 bases). Trimming cost V 5 bases and J 5 bases, with 13 bases left between them. CDR1 is DFQATT, CDR2 SNEGSKA, per germline (reference sequence). The CDR3 has 12 amino acids. The CDR3: CSAPGRGDEQYF. In nucleotides, the CDR3 is TGCAGTGCTCCAGGACGGGGAGACGAGCAGTACTTC.

The chain carries TRBV5-1 and TRBJ2-7; TRBD1 matches at 8 bases. This CDR3 contains 17 residues. Germline V gene lookup returns CDR1 SGHRS and CDR2 YFSETQ. V lost 3 bases and J lost 0; bases outside the gene matches: 11. The CDR3 region has the DNA TGCGCCAGCAGCTCCAACTCAGCCGGGACAGGCTCCTACGAGCAGTACTTC. Its protein product is CASSSNSAGTGSYEQYF.

This clonotype was found a few times. The CDR3 bases are TGTGCCAGCTCATCAAAGCGGGAGGGGTACAATGAGCAGTTCTTC. Translating gives CASSSKREGYNEQFF. This chain uses TRBV18 with TRBJ2-1, with 10 bases lining up with TRBD2. V dropped 5 bases and J dropped 4; count of bases not matched to a gene: 5. Looked up from germline, CDR1 is KGHSH and CDR2 is LQKENI. The CDR3 has 15 amino acids.

V usage is TRBV19 and J usage is TRBJ2-7, with TRBD1 identical over 12 bases. The CDR3 is 15 amino acids. The germline V gene encodes CDR1 LNHDA and CDR2 SQIVND (reference sequence). J lost 2 bases, V lost 4 bases, and 3 bases had no gene match. CDR3 bases: TGTGCCAGTAGTACAGGGACAGGGGGCCCCTACGAGCAGTACTTC. It encodes CASSTGTGGPYEQYF.

This clonotype was detected many times. This rearrangement joins TRBV12-3 or TRBV12-4 to TRBJ2-3; D remains unclear. This CDR3 has 11 residues. V was shortened by 5 bases and J by 5 bases, with 5 bases between the two germline ends. The CDR3 coding sequence is TGTGCCAGCAGTAAGGTAGATACGCAGTATTTT. This translates into CASSKVDTQYF.

The chain joins TRBV14 to TRBJ2-6, with 9 bases lining up with TRBD1. The germline CDR1 and CDR2 sequences are SGHDN and FVKESK. The V and J ends lost 2 bases and 2 bases, in that order; junction bases with no gene match: 10. There are 19 residues in the CDR3. The CDR3 nucleotides are TGTGCCAGCAGCCAAATCCGCCCGGGACAGGGAGCTGGGGCCAACGTCCTGACTTTC. Residues: CASSQIRPGQGAGANVLTF.

This clonotype appeared a few times. V is TRBV5-4 and J is TRBJ2-2; D is perhaps TRBD2 (5 bases). The germline V and J ends were trimmed by 0 bases and 7 bases, with 13 bases remaining between them. CDR1 is SGHNT and CDR2 is YYREEE in the germline V gene (reference sequence). The CDR3 sequence is 15 residues long. CDR3 sequence: CASSLGGKQVGELFF. The CDR3 nucleotides are TGTGCCAGCAGCTTGGGAGGGAAGCAAGTCGGGGAGCTGTTTTTT.

The V gene is TRBV7-9, the J gene TRBJ2-1, with D possibly being TRBD1 or TRBD2 (5 bases each). From germline, CDR1 is SEHNR and CDR2 FQNEAQ (reference sequence). CDR3 length: 14 residues. V was trimmed by 4 bases and J by 3 bases, leaving 10 bases between them. As DNA, the CDR3 is TGTGCCAGCAGCTCAAGGGACGACTACAATGAGCAGTTCTTC. Residues: CASSSRDDYNEQFF.

This clonotype showed up just a few times. This rearrangement joins TRBV6-2 or TRBV6-3 to TRBJ1-1; no clear D gene. The CDR3 length is 15 residues. Germline V lookup: CDR1 MNHEY, CDR2 SVGEGT. Deletions cut 0 bases from V and 4 bases from J, with 12 bases between. The CDR3 bases are TGTGCCAGCAGTTACTCTGGGTCCGGGTTCACTGAAGCTTTCTTT. Its translation: CASSYSGSGFTEAFF.

This clonotype occurred many times. The chain couples TRBV14 to TRBJ2-3; TRBD2 matches at 8 bases. Per germline, CDR1 SGHDN and CDR2 FVKESK. Losses at the gene ends were 4 bases for V and 2 bases for J; bases not matched to a gene: 17. This CDR3 has 19 amino acids. DNA for the CDR3: TGTGCCAGCAGCCTATCAAAGCGGGGGATTTTTACCCCCACAGATACGCAGTATTTT. Protein product: CASSLSKRGIFTPTDTQYF.

This clonotype was detected ten times or more. The chain employs TRBV11-1 and TRBJ2-1; 10 bases align to TRBD1. Germline loops: CDR1 SGHAT, CDR2 FQDESV (reference sequence). This CDR3 comprises 19 residues. V lost 5 bases, J lost 4 bases, and 17 bases stayed unmatched. CDR3 DNA sequence: TGTGCCAGCAGCAATCCGGTTGGGACAGGGGCTACAGTTTACAATGAGCAGTTCTTC. It encodes CASSNPVGTGATVYNEQFF.

This clonotype was seen more than once but under ten times. The chain employs TRBV11-2 and TRBJ2-1; no firm D call. The V gene lost 5 bases and the J gene lost 4 bases, with 12 bases spanning the gap. Per the germline V gene, CDR1 is SGHAT and CDR2 is FQNNGV. CDR3 length equals 14 residues. The CDR3 here is CASSRAPGYNEQFF. In DNA, the CDR3 is TGTGCCAGCAGCCGGGCTCCCGGGTACAATGAGCAGTTCTTC.

In its sample, this clonotype was seen many times. The chain carries TRBV6-1 and TRBJ1-5; D not resolved. Germline V gene lookup returns CDR1 MNHNS and CDR2 SASEGT. Between the trimmed V and J ends, which lost 0 bases and 4 bases, there was a span of 7 bases. This CDR3 comprises 14 residues. CDR3 nucleotide sequence: TGTGCCAGCAGTGAAGCTGGAGGGAATCAGCCCCAGCATTTT. Translation: CASSEAGGNQPQHF.

This clonotype was counted a few times. The CDR3 DNA is TGTGCCAGCAGCAGAACAATCCGGGGGGAGCTGTACGAGCAGTACTTC. It yields the protein CASSRTIRGELYEQYF. V is TRBV5-8 and J is TRBJ2-7, with 7 bases that match TRBD2. V shed 4 bases, J shed 4 bases, and the junction held 14 bases outside the gene matches. The CDR3 loop spans 16 amino acids. Germline V gene sequence: CDR1 SGHTS, CDR2 YDEGEE.

V is TRBV7-2 and J is TRBJ2-7; 13 nucleotides agree with TRBD2. With V trimmed by 4 bases and J by 3 bases, 6 bases remained unmatched. Germline V gives CDR1 SGHTA, CDR2 FQGNSA. The CDR3 length is 16 residues. The CDR3 loop reads CASSSSRLAGGYEQYF. DNA for the CDR3: TGTGCCAGCAGCTCCAGTCGACTAGCGGGGGGCTACGAGCAGTACTTC. The full variable domain, completed using reference TRBV7-2 and TRBJ2-7, is GAGVSQSPSNKVTEKGKDVELRCDPISGHTALYWYRQSLGQGLEFLIYFQGNSAPDKSGLPSDRFSAERTGGSVSTLTIQRTQQEDSAVYLCASSSSRLAGGYEQYFGPGTRLTVT.

The genes are TRBV12-3 or TRBV12-4 and TRBJ2-2; maybe TRBD2 (5 bases). The CDR3 is 15 residues long. Trimming took 1 base from V and 1 from J, leaving 7 bases between them. Here the CDR3 DNA reads TGTGCCAGCAGTTTAGAGAGGGAGAACACCGGGGAGCTGTTTTTT. Its translation is CASSLERENTGELFF.

This clonotype has a count of ten or more. V and J are TRBV4-1 and TRBJ1-1; D is possibly TRBD1 (6 bases). CDR3 size: 16 residues. Germline loops: CDR1 MGHRA, CDR2 YSYEKL. V was cut by 0 bases and J by 5 bases, with 16 bases left in between. The CDR3 DNA sequence: TGCGCCAGCAGCCAAGATGTCCCGGGGGGCACGACTGAAGCTTTCTTT. Its translation: CASSQDVPGGTTEAFF.

The chain recombines TRBV7-3 with TRBJ2-5; D may match TRBD1 or TRBD2 (5 bases each). Germline loops: CDR1 SGHTA, CDR2 FQGTGA. The CDR3 is made up of 12 amino acids. Trimming shortened V by 2 bases and J by 6 bases, and 7 bases separated the two germline ends. For the CDR3, the DNA is TGTGCCAGCAGCTTACCGGGGCAGACCCAGTACTTC. This sequence encodes CASSLPGQTQYF.

The V gene is TRBV7-8, the J gene TRBJ1-2; 7 positions agree with TRBD1. V shed 5 bases and J 2 bases; nucleotides not matched to a gene: 5. The length of the CDR3 is 14 residues. Per germline, CDR1 SGHVS and CDR2 FQNEAQ. The CDR3 reads CASSTTGPNYGYTF. The CDR3 coding sequence is TGTGCCAGCAGCACGACAGGGCCGAACTATGGCTACACCTTC.

A few counts support this clonotype. The V call is TRBV28, the J call TRBJ1-1; no firm D call. CDR3 length: 12 residues. From germline, CDR1 is MDHEN and CDR2 SYDVKM. V was shortened by 0 bases and J by 4 bases, with 3 bases between the two germline ends. CDR3 region: CASSLWRTEAFF. For the CDR3, the DNA is TGTGCCAGCAGTTTATGGCGCACTGAAGCTTTCTTT.

This clonotype was picked up a small number of times. V usage is TRBV3-1 and J usage is TRBJ2-3, with TRBD1 as a possible D gene (5 bases). The CDR3 has 14 residues. Trimming left V 1 base short and J 2 bases short, with 7 bases between. From germline, CDR1 is LGHDT and CDR2 YNNKEL (reference sequence). The CDR3 coding sequence is TGTGCCAGCAGCCAAGGACAGTTCACAGATACGCAGTATTTT. Translation: CASSQGQFTDTQYF.